The 21 T cell receptor beta chains given below trace back to one sample, sequenced in a study of cytomegalovirus exposure and HLA in healthy donors. The PCR employed 60 Vbeta primers together with 13 Jbeta primers. Sequenced by immunoSEQ multiplex PCR; TCRdb stores in-frame clones only, minus some. The top ten hold 3% to 4% of the sample, which has approximately 170,000 clones, just under 75% seen once. Sequenced: PBMCs. All receptors come from a young woman in good health and CMV-seropositive.

This sequence joins TRBV11-2 and TRBJ1-3, with D uncertain. The CDR3 contains 15 residues. V lost 1 base and J 4 bases, leaving 11 bases between the germline ends. Germline V gene sequence: CDR1 SGHAT, CDR2 FQNNGV. The CDR3 nucleotides read TGTGCCAGCAGCTTAGCAGGTCTGTCCGGAAACACCATATATTTT. Translation: CASSLAGLSGNTIYF.

This clone was seen a few times. The chain combines TRBV28 with TRBJ2-1, with 14 nucleotides matching TRBD2. This CDR3 contains 17 residues. Germline CDR1 and CDR2: MDHEN and SYDVKM. V shed 5 bases, J shed 2 bases, and the junction held 5 bases outside the gene matches. The CDR3 DNA reads TGTGCCAGCAGTCTTCGACTAGCGGGAGGGGCCTACAATGAGCAGTTCTTC. Translating gives CASSLRLAGGAYNEQFF.

Note on this clone: The sample holds other DNA sequences that translate to the same CDR3. The chain combines TRBV29-1 with TRBJ2-5; 12 nucleotides align to TRBD2. J was trimmed by 4 bases and V by 4 bases; bases with no gene match: 13. Germline loops: CDR1 SQVTM, CDR2 ANQGSEA. CDR3 length: 17 amino acids. CDR3 region: CSVAGLAGAPGGETQYF. DNA for the CDR3: TGCAGCGTTGCGGGACTAGCGGGCGCACCGGGGGGAGAGACCCAGTACTTC.

The rearrangement uses TRBV29-1 and TRBJ1-2, with TRBD1 as a possible D gene (6 bases). With 7 bases removed from V and 6 bases from J, the gap between germline ends came to 12 bases. The CDR3 extends over 11 amino acids. Germline V gene sequence: CDR1 SQVTM, CDR2 ANQGSEA. The CDR3 nucleotides read TGCAGCGCAGCACAGGGAAATGGCTACACCTTC. Residues: CSAAQGNGYTF.

This chain connects TRBV7-2 to TRBJ2-2, with 9 bases matching TRBD1. CDR1 and CDR2 from the germline V gene are SGHTA and FQGNSA. The CDR3 consists of 16 residues. Unmatched junction bases numbered 8, after V lost 5 bases and J lost 4 bases. CDR3 amino acids: CASSLPGQGGTGELFF. CDR3 bases: TGTGCCAGCAGCCTACCGGGACAGGGAGGCACCGGGGAGCTGTTTTTT.

Details on this clone: The junction and the germline gene differ at one end; a read error may be behind it. The chain employs TRBV7-9 and TRBJ2-5, with D tentatively TRBD1 (6 bases). Per germline, CDR1 SEHNR and CDR2 FQNEAQ (reference sequence). The CDR3 has 13 amino acids. The CDR3 DNA follows: TGTTCCAGCAGCTTACGACAGGAAGAGACCCAGTACTTC. It specifies CSSSLRQEETQYF.

V gene TRBV19 combines with J gene TRBJ1-1, with D hard to call. Trimming took off 0 bases at V and 2 bases at J, with 4 bases between the two ends. The CDR3 is 13 amino acids. Germline-derived CDR1 and CDR2 are LNHDA and SQIVND (reference sequence). The DNA for the CDR3 is TGTGCCAGTAGTATAGATGGCAACACTGAAGCTTTCTTT. Its protein is CASSIDGNTEAFF.

V gene TRBV6-6 combines with J gene TRBJ2-7; TRBD2 aligns across 7 bases. Germline V gene sequence: CDR1 MNHNY, CDR2 SVGAGI (reference sequence). V was pared by 5 bases and J by 3 bases, with 7 bases of the junction left unmatched. The CDR3 spans 14 residues. Written as DNA, the CDR3 is TGTGCCAGCAGTCGTCGACTAGCTGTCTACGAGCAGTACTTC. Residues: CASSRRLAVYEQYF.

The CDR3 DNA is TGCGCCAGCAGCCCCTACCCTCATTTTGGGACAGGGGTTCGGAACACTGAAGCTTTCTTT. Its protein product is CASSPYPHFGTGVRNTEAFF. The chain carries TRBV4-1 and TRBJ1-1; TRBD1 matches at 10 bases. V dropped 4 bases and J dropped 1; count of bases not matched to a gene: 18. Germline assignment: CDR1 MGHRA and CDR2 YSYEKL. CDR3 size: 20 residues.

V gene TRBV28 combines with J gene TRBJ2-1, with unresolved D. The CDR3 covers 12 residues. Trimming stripped 3 bases from V and 5 bases from J, with 5 bases between. Looked up from germline, CDR1 is MDHEN and CDR2 is SYDVKM. The CDR3 DNA sequence: TGTGCCAGCAGTTTTCAAAACAATGAGCAGTTCTTC. Its protein is CASSFQNNEQFF. Together with reference TRBV28 and TRBJ2-1, the CDR3 gives the full variable domain: DVKVTQSSRYLVKRTGEKVFLECVQDMDHENMFWYRQDPGLGLRLIYFSYDVKMKEKGDIPEGYSVSREKKERFSLILESASTNQTSMYLCASSFQNNEQFFGPGTRLTVL.

This chain joins TRBV5-1 and TRBJ2-7; 9 nucleotides agree with TRBD1. J was trimmed by 0 bases and V by 4 bases; bases with no gene match: 5. The V gene's germline CDR1 is SGHRS and CDR2 YFSETQ. The CDR3 spans 15 residues. CDR3 sequence reads: CASSTWTGDSYEQYF. In nucleotides, the CDR3 is TGCGCCAGCAGCACCTGGACAGGGGACTCCTACGAGCAGTACTTC.

This clone has more than one count but fewer than ten. The chain recombines TRBV29-1 with TRBJ2-1; 9 bases are a match to TRBD2. Germline loops: CDR1 SQVTM, CDR2 ANQGSEA. The trim removed 6 bases at V and 2 bases at J, leaving 5 bases unmatched. The CDR3 spans 14 residues. The DNA for the CDR3 is TGCAGCGTGCCACTAGCGGGCGCCTACAATGAGCAGTTCTTC. This codes for CSVPLAGAYNEQFF.

The chain links TRBV4-1 to TRBJ1-1, with a tentative D call TRBD1 (5 bases). CDR3 length: 15 residues. CDR1 MGHRA and CDR2 YSYEKL come from the germline V gene. With 4 bases removed from V and 1 base from J, the gap between germline ends came to 13 bases. This CDR3 reads CASSPSGGKNTEAFF. CDR3 coding DNA: TGCGCCAGCAGCCCTTCCGGGGGGAAGAACACTGAAGCTTTCTTT.

The chain couples TRBV1 to TRBJ2-7; the table gives TRBD2 as D, unverified against the DNA. TRBV1 has pseudogene status. The CDR3 sequence is 16 residues long. The CDR3, as DNA: TGCACCAGCAGCCAAGATCCCCGCGGGAGCTCCTACGAGCAGTACTTC. This gives the protein CTSSQDPRGSSYEQYF.

The J gene is TRBJ1-1, the V gene TRBV5-5; 7 bases match TRBD1. CDR1 and CDR2 from the germline V gene are SGHKS and YYEKEE (reference sequence). The CDR3 has 17 residues. The trim removed 0 bases at V and 0 bases at J, leaving 8 bases unmatched. The CDR3, as DNA: TGTGCCAGCAGCTTGGGGGGGCCGGGACAGATGAACACTGAAGCTTTCTTT. Its protein product is CASSLGGPGQMNTEAFF.

V usage is TRBV4-1 and J usage is TRBJ2-7; 8 nucleotides line up with TRBD1. The CDR3 consists of 15 residues. J lost 3 bases, V lost 4 bases, and 8 bases had no gene match. CDR1 is MGHRA, CDR2 YSYEKL, per germline. This chain's CDR3 is CASSLDRDGVYEQYF. CDR3 DNA: TGCGCCAGCAGCCTGGACAGGGATGGGGTCTACGAGCAGTACTTC.

The rearrangement uses TRBV7-6 and TRBJ2-1; no firm D call. The germline V gene has CDR1 SGHVS and CDR2 FNYEAQ. The CDR3 has 12 residues. V was pared by 4 bases and J by 3 bases, with 4 bases between. The CDR3 DNA is TGTGCCAGCAGCTCCAACTACAATGAGCAGTTCTTC. Amino acids: CASSSNYNEQFF.

The chain joins TRBV5-1 to TRBJ2-1; TRBD2 agrees at 8 bases. CDR1 is SGHRS, CDR2 YFSETQ, per germline. This CDR3 has 16 residues. Unmatched junction bases numbered 9, after V lost 4 bases and J lost 3 bases. This CDR3 reads CASSPLYSGNYNEQFF. CDR3 sequence (DNA): TGCGCCAGCAGCCCGCTGTATAGCGGGAACTACAATGAGCAGTTCTTC.

The chain recombines TRBV6-4 with TRBJ1-1, with D maybe TRBD1 (5 bases). Germline assignment: CDR1 MRHNA and CDR2 SNTAGT. The CDR3 is made up of 13 amino acids. The V and J ends lost 0 bases and 6 bases respectively, with 8 bases between them. This CDR3 is CASSDSGAPEAFF. The CDR3 DNA is TGTGCCAGCAGTGACTCTGGGGCTCCTGAAGCTTTCTTT.

J is TRBJ2-1 and V is TRBV19; D remains ambiguous. The CDR3 is made up of 13 amino acids. Trimming cost V 5 bases and J 8 bases, with 13 bases left between them. CDR1 is LNHDA and CDR2 is SQIVND in the germline V gene (reference sequence). The CDR3 DNA reads as TGTGCCAGTAGTCCCCTTAGTTACTATGAGCAGTTCTTC. It translates to CASSPLSYYEQFF.

Details on this clone: Mismatch with germline at one junction end may stem from a read error. The chain employs TRBV6-4 and TRBJ2-7; 8 nucleotides agree with TRBD2. This CDR3 is built from 14 residues. Germline V CDR1 and CDR2: MRHNA, SNTAGT. The CDR3 nucleotides read TGTGCCAGCGGTACTACCCCATGTCGGGAGGGGTGGGACTTC. Its translation: CASGTTPCREGWDF.